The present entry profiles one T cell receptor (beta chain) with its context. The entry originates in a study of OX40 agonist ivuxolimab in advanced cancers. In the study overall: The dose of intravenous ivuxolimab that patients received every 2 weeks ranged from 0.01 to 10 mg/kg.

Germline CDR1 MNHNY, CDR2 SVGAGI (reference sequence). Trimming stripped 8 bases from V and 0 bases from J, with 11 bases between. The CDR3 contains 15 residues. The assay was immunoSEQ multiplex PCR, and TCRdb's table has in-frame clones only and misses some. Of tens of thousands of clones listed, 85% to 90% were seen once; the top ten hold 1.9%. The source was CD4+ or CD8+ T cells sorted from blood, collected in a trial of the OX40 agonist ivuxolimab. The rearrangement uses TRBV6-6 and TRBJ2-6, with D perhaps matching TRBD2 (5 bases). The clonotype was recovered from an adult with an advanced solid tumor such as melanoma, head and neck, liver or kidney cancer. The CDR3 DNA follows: TGTGCCAGCCGAGGGTTAAGCTCTGGGGCCAACGTCCTGACTTTC. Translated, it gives CASRGLSSGANVLTF.